This T cell receptor (beta chain) was retrieved from a study of shared clonotypes between healthy human individuals. For the study at large: Donor composition was a couple of women and three men, aged 18 to 49.

Everyone who donated was a Caucasian adult who lived in Nashville, Tennessee. V lost 6 bases, J lost 1 base, and 8 bases stayed unmatched. The CDR3 spans 15 residues. Germline V gene sequence: CDR1 KGHSH, CDR2 LQKENI. Each PCR replicate from the sorted subsets contained 150 to 200 ng DNA, which is 25,000 to 30,000 T cell genomes. TCRdb's copy holds only in-frame clones and misses some; the assay was immunoSEQ multiplex PCR. Of about 2.3 million clones detected, less than 95% appear once; the ten largest clones hold approximately 0.4%. The sample comprised naive CD4+ T cells from PBMCs. Subset meaning: CD45RA+ positively selected. The clonotype originates from a man aged 18 to 35 in good health. Some clones in this sample may be carry-over from other donors' samples. The rearrangement uses TRBV18 and TRBJ2-7; 8 nucleotides align to TRBD2. The CDR3 here is CASSPGGDGSYEQYF. In DNA, the CDR3 is TGTGCCAGCTCCCCGGGGGGGGATGGATCCTACGAGCAGTACTTC.